A selection of T cell receptor beta chains follows, all from one sample in a study of CD8 T cells in Susac syndrome. TCRdb analysed the immunoSEQ multiplex PCR reads with MiXCR anew, one entry per CDR3 protein. The table records about 100,000 distinct CDR3 sequences, nearly 97% of them present only once. Sequencing input: CD8+ T cells from PBMCs. These receptors all stem from a human donor with Susac syndrome. CDR3s include the opening cysteine and the closing phenylalanine or tryptophan. The D gene is left open where the match is weak. Where a row states a size, it is once, few, many or the class of an expanded clone; other rows omit it.

V: TRBV4-1; D: NA; size: NA; J: TRBJ2-1; DNA: TGCGCCAGCAGCCAAGCCAATGAGCAGTTCTTC; CDR3: CASSQANEQFF
V: TRBV28; D: NA; size: NA; J: TRBJ2-7; DNA: TGTGCCAGCAGAAACAGAGACGAGCAGTACTTC; CDR3: CASRNRDEQYF
V: TRBV27; D: TRBD1; size: NA; J: TRBJ2-7; DNA: TGTGCCAGCAGTTTGTCAGGGGGCACCTACGAGCAGTACTTC; CDR3: CASSLSGGTYEQYF
V: TRBV11-2; D: NA; size: NA; J: TRBJ2-7; DNA: TGTGCCAGCAGCTTAGAGGGGGGACGCCTGTTGGAGCAGTACTTC; CDR3: CASSLEGGRLLEQYF
V: TRBV6-5; D: NA; size: NA; J: TRBJ2-6; DNA: TGTGCCAGCAGACAGACCTCTGGGGCCAACGTCCTGACTTTC; CDR3: CASRQTSGANVLTF
V: TRBV11-2; D: NA; size: NA; J: TRBJ1-5; DNA: TGTGCCAGCAGCTTAGATCCCCATCAGCCCCAGCATTTT; CDR3: CASSLDPHQPQHF
V: TRBV3-1; D: NA; size: NA; J: TRBJ2-7; DNA: TGTGCCAGCAGCCTCAACAGGGACTACGAGCAGTACTTC; CDR3: CASSLNRDYEQYF
V: TRBV4-1; D: TRBD1; size: NA; J: TRBJ1-5; DNA: TGCGCCAGCAGCCACCCAGGACAGGGACGGAGTCAGCCCCAGCATTTT; CDR3: CASSHPGQGRSQPQHF
V: TRBV5-6; D: NA; size: NA; J: TRBJ1-2; DNA: TGTGCCAGCAAGGGGAACTATGGCTACACCTTC; CDR3: CASKGNYGYTF
V: TRBV19; D: NA; size: NA; J: TRBJ2-5; DNA: TGTGCCAGTAGTAGCGGGACCCCGGGGACCCAGTACTTC; CDR3: CASSSGTPGTQYF
V: TRBV9; D: NA; size: NA; J: TRBJ2-1; DNA: TGTGCCAAGACTTATCCTACTGAGCAGTTCTTC; CDR3: CAKTYPTEQFF
V: TRBV20-1; D: NA; size: NA; J: TRBJ1-1; DNA: TGCAGTGCTAGACAGGGTCGGGCGAACACTGAAGCTTTCTTT; CDR3: CSARQGRANTEAFF
V: TRBV29-1; D: TRBD2; size: NA; J: TRBJ2-1; DNA: TGCAGCGTTGAAGCCCGGTCACTAGCGGGAGGAATCGATTCGAATGAGCAGTTCTTC; CDR3: CSVEARSLAGGIDSNEQFF
V: TRBV10-3; D: NA; size: NA; J: TRBJ2-5; DNA: TGTGCCATCAGTGGGGTGACTGGGGAGACCCAGTACTTC; CDR3: CAISGVTGETQYF
V: TRBV29-1; D: NA; size: NA; J: TRBJ2-7; DNA: TGCAGCGTTGGGGGCTTTGGGAATAACGAGCAGTACTTC; CDR3: CSVGGFGNNEQYF
V: TRBV4-1; D: NA; size: NA; J: TRBJ2-2; DNA: TGCGCCAGCAGCCAAGAACCTAAGGAGCTGTTTTTT; CDR3: CASSQEPKELFF
V: TRBV25-1; D: TRBD1; size: NA; J: TRBJ2-7; DNA: TGTGCCAGCAGTGATTCGGGACAGGGGTCCTACGAGCAGTACTTC; CDR3: CASSDSGQGSYEQYF
V: TRBV11-2; D: TRBD2; size: NA; J: TRBJ2-7; DNA: TGTGCCAGCAGCTTAAGTCGGGAGGGTACCTACGAGCAGTACTTC; CDR3: CASSLSREGTYEQYF
V: TRBV16; D: NA; size: NA; J: TRBJ2-1; DNA: TGTGCCAGCAGCCAATCTGGGGAGCAGTTCTTC; CDR3: CASSQSGEQFF
V: TRBV29-1; D: NA; size: NA; J: TRBJ2-1; DNA: TGCAGCGTTGAAATAAGCGTGGTCTACAATGAGCAGTTCTTC; CDR3: CSVEISVVYNEQFF
V: TRBV29-1; D: NA; size: NA; J: TRBJ2-2; DNA: TGCAGCGTGCCTGGGGTGGCCGGGGAGCTGTTTTTT; CDR3: CSVPGVAGELFF
V: TRBV7-9; D: NA; size: NA; J: TRBJ2-7; DNA: TGTGCCAGCGGGACGATTAGCTCCTACGAGCAGTACTTC; CDR3: CASGTISSYEQYF
V: TRBV13; D: NA; size: NA; J: TRBJ1-2; DNA: TGTGCCAGCAGCTTAGGCCGAAGGAGAACTAACTATGGCTACACCTTC; CDR3: CASSLGRRRTNYGYTF
V: TRBV7-7; D: NA; size: NA; J: TRBJ1-1; DNA: TGTGCTAGCAGCCCCTCAACAAACACTGAAGCTTTCTTT; CDR3: CASSPSTNTEAFF
V: TRBV20-1; D: NA; size: NA; J: TRBJ1-2; DNA: TGCAGTGCTAGAGAGCGGGGGCAGGGAGGGAGCTACACCTTC; CDR3: CSARERGQGGSYTF
V: TRBV6-4; D: NA; size: NA; J: TRBJ2-3; DNA: TGTGCCAGCAGTGACTCGCGGGGCTCAGATACGCAGTATTTT; CDR3: CASSDSRGSDTQYF
V: TRBV5-6; D: NA; size: NA; J: TRBJ2-5; DNA: TGTGCCAGCAGCTTGGGACAGCCTGTGAGAGTCCAAGAGACCCAGTACTTC; CDR3: CASSLGQPVRVQETQYF
V: TRBV3-1; D: NA; size: NA; J: TRBJ1-1; DNA: TGTGCCAGCAGCCAAGGGGCCAGCTACACTGAAGCTTTCTTT; CDR3: CASSQGASYTEAFF
V: TRBV12-3/TRBV12-4; D: NA; size: NA; J: TRBJ2-3; DNA: TGTGCCAGCACCCCAAGCGGTCTCGCAGATACGCAGTATTTT; CDR3: CASTPSGLADTQYF
V: TRBV12-3/TRBV12-4; D: TRBD1; size: once; J: TRBJ2-7; DNA: TGTGCCAGCAGTGAGGGGACAGTCTACGAGCAGTACTTC; CDR3: CASSEGTVYEQYF
V: TRBV12-3/TRBV12-4; D: NA; size: NA; J: TRBJ2-3; DNA: TGTGCCAGCAGGCCCGGGATCCAGAGCGCGCAGTATTTT; CDR3: CASRPGIQSAQYF
V: TRBV5-5; D: TRBD1; size: NA; J: TRBJ1-1; DNA: TGTGCCAGCAGCTTGGGACAGGGGACGTACACTGAAGCTTTCTTT; CDR3: CASSLGQGTYTEAFF
V: TRBV18; D: TRBD1; size: NA; J: TRBJ2-2; DNA: TGTGCCAGCTCATCCGGGACAGGGATCTTGACGAACACCGGGGAGCTGTTTTTT; CDR3: CASSSGTGILTNTGELFF
V: TRBV5-1; D: NA; size: NA; J: TRBJ2-7; DNA: TGCGCCAGCAGCTTGGTCGAGGGCACCCCCTACGAGCAGTACTTC; CDR3: CASSLVEGTPYEQYF
V: TRBV13; D: NA; size: NA; J: TRBJ1-4; DNA: TGTGCCAGCAGCCCCTACGGTGAAAAACTGTTTTTT; CDR3: CASSPYGEKLFF
V: TRBV5-6; D: TRBD1; size: NA; J: TRBJ1-2; DNA: TGTGCCAGCAGCCAAATAAAGGCCGGGACAGGGAATCCCCCTAAGTATGGCTACACCTTC; CDR3: CASSQIKAGTGNPPKYGYTF
V: TRBV29-1; D: NA; size: NA; J: TRBJ2-3; DNA: TGCAGCCGACGCGGGGGCACAGATACGCAGTATTTT; CDR3: CSRRGGTDTQYF
V: TRBV9; D: NA; size: once; J: TRBJ2-1; DNA: TGTGCCAGCAGCGCCGCTAACCCTTCTAGCTGGGTAGACAATGAGCAGTTCTTC; CDR3: CASSAANPSSWVDNEQFF
V: TRBV4-1; D: NA; size: NA; J: TRBJ1-1; DNA: TGCGCCAGCAGCCAAGAACTGGGAGTGAACACTGAAGCTTTCTTT; CDR3: CASSQELGVNTEAFF
V: TRBV2; D: NA; size: NA; J: TRBJ2-5; DNA: TGTGCCAGCAGTGAATGGGGCCCAGGGCGGGAGACCCAGTACTTC; CDR3: CASSEWGPGRETQYF
V: TRBV9; D: TRBD2; size: NA; J: TRBJ2-5; DNA: TGTGCCAGCAGTAGCGGGGGTCAGACCCAGTACTTC; CDR3: CASSSGGQTQYF
V: TRBV12-3/TRBV12-4; D: NA; size: NA; J: TRBJ2-7; DNA: TGTGCCAGCAGCGCCGCGGGGACGAACTACGAGCAGTACTTC; CDR3: CASSAAGTNYEQYF
V: TRBV7-9; D: NA; size: NA; J: TRBJ1-2; DNA: TGTGCCAGCAGCTTCCCGGGACCCAACTATGGCTACACCTTC; CDR3: CASSFPGPNYGYTF
V: TRBV24-1; D: NA; size: NA; J: TRBJ1-1; DNA: TGTGCCACAAGTGGCAGGAACACTGAAGCTTTCTTT; CDR3: CATSGRNTEAFF
V: TRBV3-1; D: NA; size: NA; J: TRBJ1-2; DNA: TGTGCCAGCCACAATTTTGGCGACCTCGACTATGGCTACACCTTC; CDR3: CASHNFGDLDYGYTF
V: TRBV6-2/TRBV6-3; D: NA; size: NA; J: TRBJ2-3; DNA: TGTGCCACGTGCACAGACGGGACAGATACGCAGTATTTT; CDR3: CATCTDGTDTQYF
V: TRBV29-1; D: NA; size: NA; J: TRBJ2-7; DNA: TGCAGCGTTGAAGACAGGAACCTCTACGAGCAGTACTTC; CDR3: CSVEDRNLYEQYF
V: TRBV28; D: TRBD2; size: NA; J: TRBJ2-1; DNA: TGTGCCAGCAGTTTTGATAGCGGGACGTACAATGAGCAGTTCTTC; CDR3: CASSFDSGTYNEQFF
V: TRBV2; D: NA; size: NA; J: TRBJ1-1; DNA: TGTGCCAGCAAGAGGAGTGGGTACGACCGAATGAACACTGAAGCTTTCTTT; CDR3: CASKRSGYDRMNTEAFF
V: TRBV7-8; D: TRBD2; size: once; J: TRBJ2-7; DNA: TGTGCCAGCAGCTTAGCGCTAGCGGGGAGCTCCTACGAGCAGTACTTC; CDR3: CASSLALAGSSYEQYF
V: TRBV3-1; D: NA; size: NA; J: TRBJ2-5; DNA: TGTGCCAGCAGCCAAGGGGTCGGACGGACTCAAGAGACCCAGTACTTC; CDR3: CASSQGVGRTQETQYF